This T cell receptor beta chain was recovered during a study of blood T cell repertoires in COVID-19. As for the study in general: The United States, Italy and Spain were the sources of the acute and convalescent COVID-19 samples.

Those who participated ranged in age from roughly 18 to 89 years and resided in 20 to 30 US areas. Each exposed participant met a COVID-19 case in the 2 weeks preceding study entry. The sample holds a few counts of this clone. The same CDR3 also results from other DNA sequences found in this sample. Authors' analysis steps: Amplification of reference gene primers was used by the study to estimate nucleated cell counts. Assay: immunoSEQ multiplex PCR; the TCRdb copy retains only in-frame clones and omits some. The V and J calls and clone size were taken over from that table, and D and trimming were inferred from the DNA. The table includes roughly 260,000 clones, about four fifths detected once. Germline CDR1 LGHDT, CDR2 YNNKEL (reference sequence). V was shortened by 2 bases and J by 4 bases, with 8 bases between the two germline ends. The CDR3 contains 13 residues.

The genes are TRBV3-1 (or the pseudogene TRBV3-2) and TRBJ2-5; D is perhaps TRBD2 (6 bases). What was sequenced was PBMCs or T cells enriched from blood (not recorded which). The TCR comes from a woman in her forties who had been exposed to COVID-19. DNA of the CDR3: TGTGCCAGCAGCCAATTGGGAGGAGAGACCCAGTACTTC. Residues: CASSQLGGETQYF.